The 26 T cell receptor beta chains below were found in one sample sequenced in a study of blood T cell repertoires in COVID-19. TCRdb keeps only in-frame clones here, not all; method: immunoSEQ multiplex PCR. The sample shows tens of thousands of clones, approximately 90% of them seen only once. Input material: peripheral blood. The receptors were sampled from a woman aged 80 or over with acute or convalescent COVID-19.

This clone was counted once. The chain carries TRBV18 and TRBJ1-2; 7 nucleotides agree with TRBD1. Germline trimming cut 2 bases from V and 3 bases from J; bases unmatched to any gene: 6. Germline V gives CDR1 KGHSH, CDR2 LQKENI. This CDR3 has 15 residues. The CDR3 DNA sequence: TGTGCCAGCTCACCAGAGGGGGCGTCGGACTATGGCTACACCTTC. Translating it yields CASSPEGASDYGYTF.

V gene TRBV4-1 combines with J gene TRBJ2-3, with D possibly being TRBD2 (6 bases). The CDR3 length is 15 residues. Trimming left V 4 bases short and J 1 base short, with 12 bases between. The germline V gene has CDR1 MGHRA and CDR2 YSYEKL. CDR3 nucleotides: TGCGCCAGCAGCCCGAGGGACTTTGGCACAGATACGCAGTATTTT. It specifies CASSPRDFGTDTQYF.

The chain has TRBV5-1 and TRBJ2-7; 7 bases match TRBD1. Germline CDR1 and CDR2: SGHRS and YFSETQ. V trimming: 5 bases; J trimming: 2 bases; junction bases outside the gene matches: 7. The CDR3 is 14 amino acids. The CDR3 region is CASRSYQGAYEQYF. CDR3 bases: TGCGCCAGCAGATCTTATCAGGGGGCCTACGAGCAGTACTTC.

The chain combines TRBV7-3 with TRBJ2-5, with 8 bases fitting TRBD2. Germline V CDR1 and CDR2: SGHTA, FQGTGA. Trimming removed 2 bases from V and 4 bases from J; junction bases left unmatched: 6. The CDR3 runs to 15 residues. CDR3 bases: TGTGCCAGCAGCTTACGGCCAGCGGGAGTAGAGACCCAGTACTTC. It encodes CASSLRPAGVETQYF.

The chain joins TRBV25-1 to TRBJ2-5, with 7 nucleotides matching TRBD1. J lost 4 bases, V lost 6 bases, and 8 bases had no gene match. CDR1 is MGHDK, CDR2 SYGVNS, per germline. This CDR3 region has 14 residues. CDR3 amino acids: CASRADRVGETQYF. The CDR3 DNA reads as TGTGCCAGCAGAGCAGACAGGGTAGGAGAGACCCAGTACTTC.

V and J are TRBV5-4 and TRBJ1-2, with 8 bases lining up with TRBD1. The germline CDR1 and CDR2 sequences are SGHNT and YYREEE (reference sequence). V was clipped by 6 bases and J by 4 bases; unmatched bases: 11. This CDR3 has 15 residues. The CDR3 bases are TGTGCCAGCACCCCCCCTGGACAGGGTCTCTATGGCTACACCTTC. This translates into CASTPPGQGLYGYTF.

The chain is built from TRBV28 and TRBJ1-2; D perhaps matches TRBD1 (6 bases). Germline values: CDR1 MDHEN, CDR2 SYDVKM. Between the trimmed V and J ends, which lost 10 bases and 8 bases, there was a span of 20 bases. There are 13 residues in the CDR3. The CDR3 bases are TGTGCCACAGGGGAGGGGAATGATAGGGGCTACACCTTC. This gives the protein CATGEGNDRGYTF.

The chain joins TRBV5-1 to TRBJ1-5, with D possibly matching TRBD1 (5 bases). The CDR3 has 13 amino acids. Germline V gives CDR1 SGHRS, CDR2 YFSETQ. With 4 bases removed from V and 3 bases from J, the gap between germline ends came to 8 bases. DNA for the CDR3: TGCGCCAGCAGCGCGGACATCAATCAGCCCCAGCATTTT. Its translation is CASSADINQPQHF.

The chain employs TRBV9 and TRBJ2-1, with D unclear. V lost 2 bases to trimming and J lost 6 bases, with 9 bases between them. CDR3 length equals 13 residues. CDR1 and CDR2 from the germline V gene are SGDLS and YYNGEE. CDR3 sequence: CASSVGQSNEQFF. Written as DNA, the CDR3 is TGTGCCAGCAGCGTGGGCCAGAGCAATGAGCAGTTCTTC.

This sequence joins TRBV10-3 and TRBJ1-6, with 8 bases aligning to TRBD1. The V segment lost 8 bases and the J segment 10 bases; nucleotides outside the gene matches: 4. Germline V CDR1 and CDR2: ENHRY, SYGVKD. This CDR3 spans 12 amino acids. DNA of the CDR3: TGTGCCATCCGACAGGGGTTATCACCCCTCCACTTT. It is translated as CAIRQGLSPLHF.

This clone was detected once. The rearrangement joins TRBV7-3 to TRBJ2-7, with 7 bases aligning to TRBD2. V dropped 8 bases and J dropped 5; count of bases not matched to a gene: 12. The CDR3 is 14 residues long. Germline assignment: CDR1 SGHTA and CDR2 FQGTGA. The CDR3 region is CASGRGGRGNEQYF. The CDR3 DNA follows: TGTGCCAGCGGCCGAGGCGGGAGAGGGAACGAGCAGTACTTC. Full variable domain (missing parts from reference TRBV7-3 and TRBJ2-7): GAGVSQTPSNKVTEKGKYVELRCDPISGHTALYWYRQSLGQGPEFLIYFQGTGAADDSGLPNDRFFAVRPEGSVSTLKIQRTERGDSAVYLCASGRGGRGNEQYFGPGTRLTVT.

Only a few counts were recorded for this clone. The V and J genes are TRBV3-1 (or the pseudogene TRBV3-2) and TRBJ2-5; D is possibly TRBD2 (6 bases). CDR1 is LGHDT, CDR2 YNNKEL, per germline (reference sequence). This CDR3 has 16 residues. The V and J ends lost 1 base and 2 bases respectively, with 14 bases between them. For the CDR3, the DNA is TGTGCCAGCAGCCAAGGATTTGCGGGAAGACAAGAGACCCAGTACTTC. Protein product: CASSQGFAGRQETQYF.

This chain uses TRBV27 with TRBJ1-1, with D perhaps TRBD1 (5 bases). The CDR3 covers 17 residues. The germline gives CDR1 MNHEY, CDR2 SMNVEV (reference sequence). V shed 3 bases and J shed 1 base, with 18 bases lying between them. CDR3 region: CASSLKPYRLRNTEAFF. The DNA for the CDR3 is TGTGCCAGCAGTTTGAAACCTTACAGGCTACGGAACACTGAAGCTTTCTTT.

The rearrangement uses TRBV5-1 and TRBJ1-5; a weak D match, TRBD1 (6 bases). CDR1 is SGHRS and CDR2 is YFSETQ in the germline V gene. Trimming removed 4 bases at V and 4 bases at J, with 15 bases between. The CDR3 length is 15 residues. CDR3 amino acids: CASSLEGGSNQPQHF. CDR3 DNA sequence: TGCGCCAGCAGCCTGGAAGGGGGTTCAAATCAGCCCCAGCATTTT.

This sequence joins TRBV27 and TRBJ2-1; TRBD1 might be the D (6 bases). The CDR3 covers 16 residues. CDR1 and CDR2 (germline): MNHEY, SMNVEV (reference sequence). Between the trimmed V and J ends, which lost 6 bases and 7 bases, there was a span of 22 bases. The CDR3 loop is CASSQSAQGWVNEQFF. CDR3 coding DNA: TGTGCCAGCAGCCAGAGTGCACAGGGTTGGGTAAATGAGCAGTTCTTC.

The rearrangement links TRBV5-4 to TRBJ2-3; no reliable D call. The CDR3 is 14 residues long. Looked up from germline, CDR1 is SGHNT and CDR2 is YYREEE (reference sequence). Trimming pared 4 bases from V and 0 bases from J, leaving 9 bases between. The CDR3 DNA is TGTGCCAGCAGCCCGGAGCCTAGCACAGATACGCAGTATTTT. Its protein product is CASSPEPSTDTQYF. Drawing the rest from reference TRBV5-4 and TRBJ2-3, the complete variable domain is ETGVTQSPTHLIKTRGQQVTLRCSSQSGHNTVSWYQQALGQGPQFIFQYYREEENGRGNFPPRFSGLQFPNYSSELNVNALELDDSALYLCASSPEPSTDTQYFGPGTRLTVL.

This chain joins TRBV10-3 and TRBJ1-5; 7 bases line up with TRBD1. The CDR3 runs 16 residues. Per germline, CDR1 ENHRY and CDR2 SYGVKD. J lost 6 bases, V lost 0 bases, and 8 bases had no gene match. CDR3 in DNA: TGTGCCATCAGTGAGTCGACTCAAGGGGGCCTTCAGCCCCAGCATTTT. It is translated as CAISESTQGGLQPQHF.

The chain is built from TRBV19 and TRBJ1-1; TRBD1 might be the D (6 bases). The CDR3 contains 16 residues. Trimming removed 4 bases from V and 5 bases from J, with 20 bases in between. Germline V gene sequence: CDR1 LNHDA, CDR2 SQIVND (reference sequence). The CDR3 is CASSTALQGPGTEAFF. The CDR3 DNA sequence: TGTGCCAGTAGTACAGCGTTACAGGGACCGGGGACTGAAGCTTTCTTT.

The chain links TRBV4-2 to TRBJ2-1, with D possibly being TRBD2 (6 bases). Trimming pared 4 bases from V and 9 bases from J, leaving 19 bases between. Germline V CDR1 and CDR2: LGHNA, YNFKEQ. The CDR3 is 15 amino acids. The CDR3 DNA reads TGTGCCAGCAGCCCGAGGGACTCCCTGGGAGGTGAGCAGTTCTTC. It specifies CASSPRDSLGGEQFF.

The chain links TRBV7-8 to TRBJ1-4; D is possibly TRBD1 (6 bases). The CDR3 is made up of 14 amino acids. With 8 bases removed from V and 3 bases from J, the gap between germline ends came to 13 bases. CDR1 and CDR2 (germline): SGHVS, FQNEAQ. The DNA of the CDR3 is TGTGCCAGCTCTAGGGGGGGTTCTAATGAAAAACTGTTTTTT. This translates into CASSRGGSNEKLFF.

CDR3: CASSQGGTGELFF. The CDR3 DNA reads as TGTGCCAGCAGCCAAGGCGGCACCGGGGAGCTGTTTTTT. V gene TRBV3-1 (or the pseudogene TRBV3-2) combines with J gene TRBJ2-2; D is undetermined. Germline V gene lookup returns CDR1 LGHDT and CDR2 YNNKEL (reference sequence). Trimming shortened V by 1 base and J by 4 bases, and 4 bases separated the two germline ends. CDR3 length equals 13 residues.

The gene calls are TRBV30 and TRBJ2-5; possible D gene TRBD2, 6 bases. CDR1 is GTSNPN, CDR2 SVGIG, per germline (reference sequence). Trimming cost V 7 bases and J 1 base, with 22 bases left between them. The CDR3 sequence is 16 residues long. The CDR3: CAYQEGQAQVQETQYF. CDR3 coding DNA: TGTGCCTACCAGGAGGGGCAGGCACAAGTCCAAGAGACCCAGTACTTC.

The chain has TRBV28 and TRBJ2-7, with D tentatively TRBD1 (5 bases). The CDR3 runs to 15 residues. CDR1 and CDR2 (germline): MDHEN, SYDVKM. Trimming pared 5 bases from V and 4 bases from J, leaving 18 bases between. Here the CDR3 reads CASSPQGLGPYEQYF. The CDR3 DNA reads TGTGCCAGCAGTCCCCAGGGCCTAGGCCCTTACGAGCAGTACTTC.

The chain has TRBV12-3 or TRBV12-4 and TRBJ1-1; D not certain. There are 13 residues in the CDR3. The V and J ends lost 2 bases and 6 bases respectively, with 10 bases between them. The CDR3 DNA is TGTGCCAGCAGTTTACGAGAGGGATCTGAAGCTTTCTTT. Encoded protein: CASSLREGSEAFF.

J is TRBJ1-2 and V is TRBV19; the match to TRBD1 covers 8 bases. The ends lost 6 bases at V and 8 bases at J; junction bases unmatched: 8. Germline CDR1 and CDR2: LNHDA and SQIVND (reference sequence). The CDR3 is 13 amino acids. For the CDR3, the DNA is TGTGCCAGTAGGCGGACAGGGACGGAGGGCTACACCTTC. Protein: CASRRTGTEGYTF.

The chain employs TRBV5-1 and TRBJ2-1; 14 nucleotides agree with TRBD2. Germline-derived CDR1 and CDR2 are SGHRS and YFSETQ. Trimming removed 3 bases from V and 9 bases from J; junction bases left unmatched: 8. This CDR3 region has 16 residues. CDR3 nucleotides: TGCGCCAGCAGCTGGGGGACTAGCGGGAGTGGTGGTGAGCAGTTCTTC. Translating gives CASSWGTSGSGGEQFF.